The subject of this entry is one T cell receptor beta chain. Its cognate antigen is unknown. CDR1 and CDR2 from the germline V gene are MDHEN and SYDVKM. The CDR3 sequence is 15 residues long. The V gene lost 5 bases and the J gene lost 6 bases, with 16 bases spanning the gap. The data were taken from a study of T cell repertoires in cytomegalovirus infection. Study-wide results and caveats: HLA-C-restricted CMV clonotypes gave the most frequent clonotype in two of eight donors.

TCRdb itself ran the reads through MiXCR, one entry per CDR3 protein. This table has about 330,000 distinct CDR3 sequences, more than 8% appearing once. This clonotype was sampled from a human donor in good health (CMV status not recorded). Some clones in this sample may be carry-over from other donors' samples. This rearrangement joins TRBV28 to TRBJ2-2, with D perhaps TRBD1 (6 bases). The source material was PBMCs. The CDR3, as DNA: TGTGCCAGCAGTGAGGACAGCCCCGGCGCCGGGGAGCTGTTTTTT. Protein sequence: CASSEDSPGAGELFF.